A single sample is the source of the 28 T cell receptor beta chains below, sequenced in a study of blood T cells in healthy people across ages. The authors ran a second PCR of about 6 to 11 cycles using a sample-barcoded 5' primer and a J-beta primer mix. A single record per CDR3 protein comes from TCRdb applying MiXCR to the 5' RACE reads. The sample carries around 1.5 million distinct CDR3 sequences, about 31% recorded once. Material: blood. The receptors come from a woman in her 30s in good health.

This clonotype was detected only a few times. The rearrangement links TRBV5-1 to TRBJ2-5; possible D gene TRBD2, 7 bases. The CDR3 totals 13 residues. CDR1 is SGHRS and CDR2 is YFSETQ in the germline V gene. V lost 0 bases to trimming and J lost 7 bases, with 10 bases between them. CDR3 sequence reads: CASSLDREGTQYF. The DNA for the CDR3 is TGCGCCAGCAGCTTGGACAGGGAGGGGACCCAGTACTTC.

In its sample, this clonotype was seen a few times. CDR3 in amino acids: CASSPRASGRDNEQFF. The CDR3, as DNA: TGTGCCAGCAGCCCCCGTGCTAGCGGGAGAGACAATGAGCAGTTCTTC. V usage is TRBV9 and J usage is TRBJ2-1, with TRBD2 identical over 10 bases. With V trimmed by 4 bases and J by 5 bases, 9 bases remained unmatched. From germline, CDR1 is SGDLS and CDR2 YYNGEE. This CDR3 comprises 16 residues.

Remarks on this clonotype: This likely comes from a read error, as the CDR3 has no conserved phenylalanine or tryptophan at its end. This sequence joins TRBV11-2 and TRBJ2-1; D may be TRBD2 (6 bases). The V end was cut by 0 bases, the J end by 8 bases, with 20 bases between. The germline gives CDR1 SGHAT, CDR2 FQNNGV. This CDR3 is built from 17 residues. As DNA, the CDR3 is TGTGCCAGCAGCTTAGAACCCACGCGGAGTGGGAGGCATGAGCAGTTCGTC. Amino acid sequence: CASSLEPTRSGRHEQFV.

The chain links TRBV13 to TRBJ2-4; 11 bases map to TRBD2. CDR3 length equals 16 residues. Germline CDR1 is PRHDT and CDR2 is FYEKMQ (reference sequence). V was clipped by 3 bases and J by 0 bases; unmatched bases: 1. Written as DNA, the CDR3 is TGTGCCAGCAGCTTGGGACTAGCGGCAGCCAAAAACATTCAGTACTTC. Residues: CASSLGLAAAKNIQYF.

In its sample, this clonotype was seen many times. This chain connects TRBV7-3 to TRBJ1-1, with D unresolved. Deletions cut 4 bases from V and 4 bases from J, with 10 bases between. Per germline, CDR1 SGHTA and CDR2 FQGTGA. CDR3 length: 13 residues. The CDR3 reads CASSSSGGTEAFF. The CDR3 region has the DNA TGTGCCAGCAGCTCCTCGGGCGGCACTGAAGCTTTCTTT.

This chain joins TRBV10-3 and TRBJ1-2; 8 bases fit TRBD1. The CDR3 loop spans 15 amino acids. CDR1 is ENHRY, CDR2 SYGVKD, per germline. V lost 5 bases to trimming and J lost 7 bases; unmatched junction nucleotides: 12. Here the CDR3 reads CAISPVIGQGVGYTF. The CDR3 nucleotides are TGTGCCATCAGTCCCGTAATTGGACAGGGAGTTGGCTACACCTTC.

This clonotype was found a few times. The rearrangement uses TRBV4-1 and TRBJ2-7; a weak D match, TRBD1 (6 bases). From germline, CDR1 is MGHRA and CDR2 YSYEKL. This CDR3 is built from 15 residues. V lost 0 bases, J lost 3 bases, and 12 bases lay in between. CDR3 protein: CASSQEWDKDYEQYF. Here the CDR3 DNA reads TGCGCCAGCAGCCAAGAATGGGACAAAGACTACGAGCAGTACTTC.

V is TRBV7-6 and J is TRBJ2-2; 7 nucleotides line up with TRBD1. The ends lost 2 bases at V and 0 bases at J; junction bases unmatched: 9. This CDR3 spans 18 amino acids. Germline CDR1 reads SGHVS; CDR2 reads FNYEAQ. CDR3 sequence: CASSLYLPTGTNTGELFF. The CDR3 DNA follows: TGTGCCAGCAGCTTATACCTCCCGACAGGGACGAACACCGGGGAGCTGTTTTTT.

This clonotype appeared a few times. J is TRBJ2-5 and V is TRBV7-9; D unclear. The germline V and J ends were trimmed by 0 bases and 13 bases, with 12 bases remaining between them. Germline V lookup: CDR1 SEHNR, CDR2 FQNEAQ (reference sequence). This CDR3 has 12 residues. In DNA, the CDR3 is TGTGCCAGCAGCTTAGCGCGGACCCGGTGGTACTTC. The encoded protein is CASSLARTRWYF.

V gene TRBV24-1 combines with J gene TRBJ1-2, with D possibly matching TRBD1 (6 bases). With 9 bases removed from V and 5 bases from J, the gap between germline ends came to 24 bases. Germline V gene data show CDR1 as KGHDR and CDR2 as SFDVKD. The CDR3 spans 16 residues. The CDR3 DNA follows: TGTGCCACCGGGTATCCCCGACAGGATTTCGGGTATGGCTACACCTTC. This translates into CATGYPRQDFGYGYTF.

The chain combines TRBV20-1 with TRBJ2-1; 11 bases map to TRBD1. This CDR3 has 14 amino acids. Germline assignment: CDR1 DFQATT and CDR2 SNEGSKA (reference sequence). V was clipped by 3 bases and J by 6 bases; unmatched bases: 4. The CDR3 nucleotides are TGCAGTGCTAGTTGGGACAGGGGGAGCAATGAGCAGTTCTTC. Encoded protein: CSASWDRGSNEQFF.

This chain uses TRBV6-6 with TRBJ1-1, with D perhaps TRBD1 (5 bases). The V end lost 4 bases, the J end lost 10 bases, and 19 bases lay between the germline ends. CDR1 is MNHNY, CDR2 SVGAGI, per germline (reference sequence). This CDR3 contains 14 residues. The CDR3, as DNA: TGTGCCAGCAGTTCTACCGGGCCACCGGGGACAGCTTTCTTT. Its protein is CASSSTGPPGTAFF.

This clonotype was counted between two and nine times. A much larger clone sits a single nucleotide away, making a read error possible. The rearrangement uses TRBV12-3 or TRBV12-4 and TRBJ2-5; perhaps TRBD2 as D (7 bases). The CDR3 consists of 15 residues. V lost 5 bases and J 7 bases, leaving 20 bases between the germline ends. In DNA form, the CDR3 reads TGTGCCAGCAGTAGGACGGGGGCAAGGGGGGGGACCCAGTACTTC. Translating gives CASSRTGARGGTQYF.

The chain recombines TRBV7-3 with TRBJ2-1; 11 nucleotides align to TRBD2. Trimming took 4 bases from V and 5 from J; bases not matched to a gene: 10. The CDR3 is 17 residues long. Per germline, CDR1 SGHTA and CDR2 FQGTGA. The chain's CDR3 is CASSSLSSGRANNEQFF. The CDR3, as DNA: TGTGCCAGCAGCTCTCTGAGTAGCGGGAGGGCCAACAATGAGCAGTTCTTC.

The V and J genes are TRBV28 and TRBJ1-2, with D possibly matching TRBD1 (6 bases). V lost 7 bases to trimming and J lost 7 bases, with 19 bases between them. The CDR3 runs 14 residues. Germline V gene data show CDR1 as MDHEN and CDR2 as SYDVKM. The CDR3 DNA reads TGTGCCAGCAAGTATCGTATAGGGGGTGGTGGCTACACCTTC. Protein product: CASKYRIGGGGYTF.

The chain has TRBV19 and TRBJ2-1; D gene unclear. The germline CDR1 and CDR2 sequences are LNHDA and SQIVND (reference sequence). V gave up 5 bases and J gave up 9 bases, with 14 bases separating them. The CDR3 has 13 residues. In DNA form, the CDR3 reads TGTGCCAGTAGTCCCCTTGCTAGTCTTGAGCAGTTCTTC. Translated: CASSPLASLEQFF.

This rearrangement joins TRBV7-9 to TRBJ1-2; the D is unclear. V lost 5 bases and J 7 bases, leaving 17 bases between the germline ends. CDR3 size: 14 residues. CDR1 and CDR2 from the germline V gene are SEHNR and FQNEAQ (reference sequence). The CDR3 is CASSTTEALTGYTF. The CDR3 bases are TGTGCCAGCAGCACTACCGAGGCCCTGACTGGCTACACCTTC.

The gene calls are TRBV9 and TRBJ2-3; D may be TRBD1 or TRBD2 (5 bases each). The germline V and J ends were trimmed by 4 bases and 1 base, with 10 bases remaining between them. The CDR3 length is 14 residues. The germline CDR1 and CDR2 sequences are SGDLS and YYNGEE. CDR3 bases: TGTGCCAGCAGCAGGGGACCGGGCACAGATACGCAGTATTTT. This codes for CASSRGPGTDTQYF.

V and J are TRBV11-2 and TRBJ1-1; 7 bases are a match to TRBD1. The CDR3 is 12 amino acids. V gave up 4 bases and J gave up 9 bases; unmatched junction bases: 5. Germline CDR1 SGHAT, CDR2 FQNNGV. The CDR3 DNA follows: TGTGCCAGCAGCTGGGGGACAGTTCAAGCTTTCTTT. Translated, it gives CASSWGTVQAFF. The whole variable domain, filled in from reference TRBV11-2 and TRBJ1-1, reads EAGVAQSPRYKIIEKRQSVAFWCNPISGHATLYWYQQILGQGPKLLIQFQNNGVVDDSQLPKDRFSAERLKGVDSTLKIQPAKLEDSAVYLCASSWGTVQAFFGQGTRLTVV.

The rearrangement uses TRBV9 and TRBJ2-1, with D possibly being TRBD2 (6 bases). CDR1 is SGDLS, CDR2 YYNGEE, per germline. CDR3 length: 13 amino acids. Trimming pared 1 base from V and 8 bases from J, leaving 10 bases between. The CDR3 DNA sequence: TGTGCCAGCAGCGTATTCGGCGGGGATGAGCAGTTCTTC. It specifies CASSVFGGDEQFF.

The rearrangement links TRBV4-1 to TRBJ2-5; D is uncertain. The CDR3 is 16 amino acids. V lost 5 bases and J lost 11, with 27 bases in between. Looked up from germline, CDR1 is MGHRA and CDR2 is YSYEKL. DNA of the CDR3: TGCGCCAGCAGCGAAGCGTCCAATAACGGGTACAATGAGCAGTACTTC. Its protein product is CASSEASNNGYNEQYF.

The chain links TRBV20-1 to TRBJ1-6, with 11 bases fitting TRBD1. The V gene's germline CDR1 is DFQATT and CDR2 SNEGSKA (reference sequence). The CDR3 contains 19 residues. Germline trimming cut 0 bases from V and 8 bases from J; bases unmatched to any gene: 15. CDR3 sequence: CSARDQGGQGARRDSPLHF. The CDR3 DNA reads as TGCAGTGCTAGAGATCAAGGAGGACAGGGGGCGAGGAGGGATTCACCCCTCCACTTT.

This clonotype occurred many times. This chain connects TRBV7-3 to TRBJ2-5; D not certain. Trimming took off 5 bases at V and 1 base at J, with 8 bases between the two ends. Germline V gene lookup returns CDR1 SGHTA and CDR2 FQGTGA. This CDR3 spans 13 amino acids. Here the CDR3 DNA reads TGTGCCAGCAGCCGCGGAATCCAAGAGACCCAGTACTTC. Its translation is CASSRGIQETQYF.

A remark on this clonotype: A read error may produce the germline difference seen at one junction end. The chain joins TRBV20-1 to TRBJ2-5, with TRBD2 matching 9 bases. The germline V gene has CDR1 DFQATT and CDR2 SNEGSKA (reference sequence). CDR3 size: 15 residues. The CDR3 DNA follows: TGCGGTGCTAGGTTGCCGGGGACTAGCAAAGAGACCCAGTACTTC. Protein: CGARLPGTSKETQYF.

Only one count was recorded for this clonotype. This chain connects TRBV7-6 to TRBJ2-3; tentatively, D is TRBD1 (5 bases). The V gene's germline CDR1 is SGHVS and CDR2 FNYEAQ. The V and J ends lost 1 base and 6 bases respectively, with 17 bases between them. This CDR3 comprises 16 residues. The CDR3 DNA sequence: TGTGCCAGCAGCTTAGATTGGGGCCCTAAATTCGATACGCAGTATTTT. It encodes CASSLDWGPKFDTQYF.

The chain recombines TRBV20-1 with TRBJ1-5; D ambiguous. From germline, CDR1 is DFQATT and CDR2 SNEGSKA (reference sequence). V lost 1 base and J 2 bases, leaving 9 bases between the germline ends. This CDR3 is built from 14 residues. The CDR3 protein is CSARVSGGNQPQHF. The CDR3 bases are TGCAGTGCTAGAGTTAGCGGGGGCAATCAGCCCCAGCATTTT.

This clonotype has a single count. The genes are TRBV5-1 and TRBJ2-7; 8 bases fit TRBD2. The V segment lost 0 bases and the J segment 2 bases; nucleotides outside the gene matches: 4. Germline CDR1 SGHRS, CDR2 YFSETQ. This CDR3 is built from 15 residues. CDR3 bases: TGCGCCAGCAGCTTGGTTCTTAGCGGGACCTACGAGCAGTACTTC. Protein sequence: CASSLVLSGTYEQYF.

The V gene is TRBV20-1, the J gene TRBJ1-5; maybe TRBD1 (5 bases). This CDR3 region has 15 residues. In germline, CDR1 is DFQATT, CDR2 SNEGSKA (reference sequence). V was cut by 3 bases and J by 3 bases, with 15 bases left in between. CDR3 in DNA: TGCAGTGCTAGTGGGGGAGGTGGGATCAATCAGCCCCAGCATTTT. Translating gives CSASGGGGINQPQHF.